The 15 T cell receptor beta chains presented below share a single source sample, sequenced in a study of control samples from healthy donors and cancer patients. The method was immunoSEQ multiplex PCR; TCRdb's version includes in-frame clones alone and lacks a portion of them. The repertoire holds under 150,000 clones, with roughly 95% as singletons. Sequenced sample: blood. These receptors were taken from a man in his thirties or forties in good health.

This sequence joins TRBV28 and TRBJ1-5; no firm D call. Germline V gene sequence: CDR1 MDHEN, CDR2 SYDVKM. The CDR3 totals 14 residues. Trimming cost V 3 bases and J 3 bases, with 9 bases left between them. The CDR3 sequence is CASSLGSFNQPQHF. The CDR3 DNA follows: TGTGCCAGCAGTTTGGGAAGTTTCAATCAGCCCCAGCATTTT.

CDR3 nucleotides: TGTGCCAGCAGTGACGGAATCTCCTACGAGCAGTACTTC. It codes for CASSDGISYEQYF. The chain uses TRBV2 and TRBJ2-7; no reliable D call. Germline CDR1 SNHLY, CDR2 FYNNEI. Trimming pared 3 bases from V and 0 bases from J, leaving 6 bases between. The CDR3 is 13 amino acids.

This rearrangement joins TRBV7-2 to TRBJ2-1, with 10 bases fitting TRBD2. The germline V gene encodes CDR1 SGHTA and CDR2 FQGNSA. This CDR3 is 15 amino acids long. The V segment lost 3 bases and the J segment 10 bases; nucleotides outside the gene matches: 9. CDR3 bases: TGTGCCAGCAGCTTCGGGCTAGCGGGGGCAGGGGAGCAGTTCTTC. Its protein is CASSFGLAGAGEQFF.

The chain couples TRBV9 to TRBJ1-6; D gene unclear. The germline V gene has CDR1 SGDLS and CDR2 YYNGEE. CDR3 length equals 15 residues. V was cut by 0 bases and J by 4 bases, with 8 bases left in between. The CDR3 sequence is CASSVVPSYNSPLHF. CDR3 nucleotides: TGTGCCAGCAGCGTAGTTCCATCTTATAATTCACCCCTCCACTTT.

The rearrangement joins TRBV6-5 to TRBJ2-3, with D perhaps assigned TRBD1 or TRBD2 (5 bases each). V dropped 5 bases and J dropped 0 bases, with 9 bases sitting between them. The CDR3 covers 14 residues. Germline CDR1 and CDR2: MNHEY and SVGAGI. Here the CDR3 reads CASSRGGSTDTQYF. The CDR3 DNA reads TGTGCCAGCAGTCGGGGCGGAAGCACAGATACGCAGTATTTT.

The rearrangement joins TRBV6-4 to TRBJ1-1; unclear D gene. Germline V gene data show CDR1 as MRHNA and CDR2 as SNTAGT. Between the trimmed V and J ends, which lost 6 bases and 4 bases, there was a span of 12 bases. This CDR3 is built from 13 residues. CDR3 residues: CASSLGETTEAFF. CDR3 coding DNA: TGTGCCAGCAGCCTTGGAGAGACCACTGAAGCTTTCTTT.

The genes are TRBV7-9 and TRBJ1-6, with a tentative D call TRBD1 (5 bases). CDR3 length: 14 amino acids. The V and J ends lost 1 base and 13 bases respectively, with 14 bases between them. Germline-derived CDR1 and CDR2 are SEHNR and FQNEAQ (reference sequence). The CDR3 sequence is CASSLDLQRDPLHF. Written as DNA, the CDR3 is TGTGCCAGCAGCTTAGACCTACAAAGGGACCCCCTCCACTTT.

This chain's CDR3 is CASSKGTSPSYEQYF. The CDR3 DNA reads as TGTGCCAGCAGCAAGGGGACGTCTCCCTCCTACGAGCAGTACTTC. This chain joins TRBV21-1 and TRBJ2-7. TRBV21-1 is an annotated pseudogene. The CDR3 loop spans 15 amino acids.

V is TRBV7-2 and J is TRBJ1-5; D gene uncertain. Germline loops: CDR1 SGHTA, CDR2 FQGNSA. The CDR3 is made up of 14 amino acids. The V end was cut by 2 bases, the J end by 0 bases, with 5 bases between. CDR3 residues: CASSLPDSNQPQHF. Here the CDR3 DNA reads TGTGCCAGCAGCTTACCGGATAGCAATCAGCCCCAGCATTTT.

The J gene is TRBJ2-1, the V gene TRBV5-1; D call uncertain. Germline assignment: CDR1 SGHRS and CDR2 YFSETQ. Trimming pared 4 bases from V and 2 bases from J, leaving 10 bases between. The CDR3 sequence is 14 residues long. The CDR3 reads CASSPLPPYNEQFF. The CDR3 coding sequence is TGCGCCAGCAGCCCTCTCCCACCCTACAATGAGCAGTTCTTC.

The V gene is TRBV6-2 or TRBV6-3, the J gene TRBJ2-2; 7 bases align to TRBD1. Unmatched junction bases numbered 7, after V lost 6 bases and J lost 0 bases. The CDR3 spans 16 residues. Germline CDR1 is MNHEY and CDR2 is SVGEGT. DNA of the CDR3: TGTGCCAGCAGCCCTTCCGGGACAGCGAACACCGGGGAGCTGTTTTTT. This encodes CASSPSGTANTGELFF.

The chain uses TRBV7-2 and TRBJ1-2; D is undetermined. Trimming took 3 bases from V and 1 from J, leaving 9 bases between them. The CDR3 consists of 14 residues. The germline V gene has CDR1 SGHTA and CDR2 FQGNSA. The CDR3 is CASSFFYGNYGYTF. CDR3 in DNA: TGTGCCAGCAGCTTTTTCTACGGTAACTATGGCTACACCTTC.

The chain couples TRBV9 to TRBJ2-7; 10 bases are a match to TRBD1. The CDR3 has 15 amino acids. Germline values: CDR1 SGDLS, CDR2 YYNGEE. With V trimmed by 0 bases and J by 2 bases, 2 bases remained unmatched. CDR3 sequence: CASSVGTGGPYEQYF. Here the CDR3 DNA reads TGTGCCAGCAGCGTAGGGACAGGGGGTCCCTACGAGCAGTACTTC.

The chain recombines TRBV6-4 with TRBJ1-1, with D perhaps TRBD1 (5 bases). CDR1 is MRHNA, CDR2 SNTAGT, per germline. CDR3 length: 13 amino acids. Between the trimmed V and J ends, which lost 7 bases and 3 bases, there was a span of 12 bases. Here the CDR3 reads CASTSGGDTEAFF. The CDR3 DNA reads as TGTGCCAGCACCTCGGGGGGTGACACTGAAGCTTTCTTT.

Comments on this clone: The same CDR3 arises from other DNA sequences in this sample as well. In DNA form, the CDR3 reads TGTGCCAGTAGTATAACAGGGAGCTCCTACAATGAGCAGTTCTTC. This translates into CASSITGSSYNEQFF. The chain joins TRBV19 to TRBJ2-1, with D perhaps TRBD1 (6 bases). The CDR3 has 15 residues. V lost 2 bases to trimming and J lost 0 bases, with 8 bases between them. Germline values: CDR1 LNHDA, CDR2 SQIVND (reference sequence).